This is a list of T cell receptor beta chains from one sample in a study of cytomegalovirus exposure and HLA in healthy donors. Profiled with immunoSEQ multiplex PCR; TCRdb holds only in-frame clones, not every one. Among 150,000 to 200,000 clones listed, approximately 71% were seen once. The specimen sequenced was PBMCs. The receptors were gathered from a male donor in good health and CMV-seronegative. Each CDR3 is given with its conserved first and last residue. A D gene is named only where the DNA matches it firmly. The size field is filled for only some rows; it gives once, few, many or a size class.

TRBD1 | TRBJ2-3 | TRBV6-4 | few | TGTGCCAGCAGTGACTCACAGGGGGCAGATACGCAGTATTTT | CASSDSQGADTQYF
TRBD2 | TRBJ2-7 | TRBV5-6 | NA | TGTGCCAGCAGCTGGGGGACTAGCGGCTCCTACGAGCAGTACTTC | CASSWGTSGSYEQYF
NA | TRBJ2-7 | TRBV27 | NA | TGTGCCAGCAGTTTGGGGAGGCACTACGAGCAGTACTTC | CASSLGRHYEQYF
NA | TRBJ1-5 | TRBV6-5 | NA | TGTGCCAGCAGCCGAGCGGGGCGGTCGGATCAGCCCCAGCATTTT | CASSRAGRSDQPQHF
TRBD1 | TRBJ1-2 | TRBV30 | NA | TGTGCCTGGAGCCCGACAGGGGTCCCTGGCTACACCTTC | CAWSPTGVPGYTF
NA | TRBJ1-5 | TRBV5-5 | few | TGTGCCAGCAGCTTGGACAGTGGGCAGCCCCAGCATTTT | CASSLDSGQPQHF
TRBD1 | TRBJ1-5 | TRBV19 | NA | TGTGCCAGTAGGGGGCAGCACAGGGGTTCCAATCAGCCCCAGCATTTT | CASRGQHRGSNQPQHF
TRBD1 | TRBJ1-2 | TRBV6-5 | NA | TGTGCCAGCAGTTATTCCGGGACAGGGGGGGCCTATGGCTACACCTTC | CASSYSGTGGAYGYTF
NA | TRBJ2-7 | TRBV11-3 | few | TGTGCCAGCAGCTCAGGAGGCTCCGAGCAGTACTTC | CASSSGGSEQYF
TRBD1 | TRBJ1-2 | TRBV27 | few | TGTGCCAGCAGTAGAGCCGGGACAGTGGGCGGCTACACCTTC | CASSRAGTVGGYTF
TRBD2 | TRBJ2-3 | TRBV25-1 | few | TGTGCCAGCAGTTCTCTCCTAGCGGGAGTCGGTGATACGCAGTATTTT | CASSSLLAGVGDTQYF
TRBD1 | TRBJ2-7 | TRBV28 | NA | TGTGCCAGCAGGAGACAGGGGGCCTCCTACGAGCAGTACTTC | CASRRQGASYEQYF
NA | TRBJ1-2 | TRBV6-5 | NA | TGTGCCAGCAGTTACGCCCAGGAAAGGCAGGGCTACACCTTC | CASSYAQERQGYTF
NA | TRBJ1-1 | TRBV4-3 | NA | TGCGCCAGCAGCCAAGGACAGACCATGAACACTGAAGCTTTCTTT | CASSQGQTMNTEAFF
TRBD1 | TRBJ1-5 | TRBV7-4 | NA | TGTGCCAGCAGCTTAGCCCGGACAGGGGCGGAACATCAGCCCCAGCATTTT | CASSLARTGAEHQPQHF
NA | TRBJ2-3 | TRBV7-8 | NA | TGTGCCAGCAGCCCGACTAGTCCCGATACGCAGTATTTT | CASSPTSPDTQYF
TRBD2 | TRBJ2-1 | TRBV7-3 | NA | TGTGCCAGCAGCCAGTTCAGCGGGACCCTCTACAATGAGCAGTTCTTC | CASSQFSGTLYNEQFF
NA | TRBJ2-3 | TRBV4-1 | NA | TGCGCCAGCAGCCAAGATGGTCTAGCGAGGGATACGCAGTATTTT | CASSQDGLARDTQYF
TRBD1 | TRBJ1-3 | TRBV4-1 | NA | TGCGCCAGCAGCCAGCCCCGGACAGGGGTTAGGAACACCATATATTTT | CASSQPRTGVRNTIYF
NA | TRBJ2-1 | TRBV7-2 | NA | TGTGCCAGCAGCCGAGGAGGGCCCTACAATGAGCAGTTCTTC | CASSRGGPYNEQFF
TRBD2 | TRBJ2-1 | TRBV7-3 | NA | TGTGCCAGCAGCCCCGGGAGGGGCAATGAGCAGTTCTTC | CASSPGRGNEQFF
TRBD1 | TRBJ2-7 | TRBV15 | once | TGTGCCACCTTCGGGGACAGCATCTCCTACGAGCAGTACTTC | CATFGDSISYEQYF
NA | TRBJ2-5 | TRBV2 | NA | TGTGCCAGCAGCTTCCTACTTGGAGAGACCCAGTACTTC | CASSFLLGETQYF
TRBD1 | TRBJ2-7 | TRBV6-5 | NA | TGTGCCAGCAGTTACTCGGCGGGACAGGTGACCTACGAGCAGTACTTC | CASSYSAGQVTYEQYF
TRBD1 | TRBJ1-5 | TRBV6-6 | NA | TGTGCCAGCAGGGGGACAGACAATCAGCCCCAGCATTTT | CASRGTDNQPQHF
TRBD2 | TRBJ2-5 | TRBV7-2 | NA | TGTGCCAGCAGCTCCGGACTAGCGGGAGGGCGGGTAATCGGGACCCAGTACTTC | CASSSGLAGGRVIGTQYF
NA | TRBJ1-1 | TRBV6-5 | NA | TGTGCCAGCAGCCCAACAGGGCACACTGAAGCTTTCTTT | CASSPTGHTEAFF
TRBD2 | TRBJ2-5 | TRBV19 | NA | TGTGCCAGTAGTATACCCGGGGGGGCCGAGACCCAGTACTTC | CASSIPGGAETQYF
TRBD1 | TRBJ1-1 | TRBV19 | NA | TGTGCCAGTCGACAGGGATGGAACACTGAAGCTTTCTTT | CASRQGWNTEAFF
TRBD2 | TRBJ2-5 | TRBV2 | NA | TGTGCCAGCACTGGCGGGAGTGAGACCCAGTACTTC | CASTGGSETQYF
NA | TRBJ2-5 | TRBV15 | NA | TGTGCCACCAACGCCTGGGGAGGAGAAGAGACCCAGTACTTC | CATNAWGGEETQYF
NA | TRBJ1-4 | TRBV5-1 | NA | TGCGCCAGCAGCCGGGGGGGGCAAGCGACTAATGAAAAACTGTTTTTT | CASSRGGQATNEKLFF
NA | TRBJ1-1 | TRBV5-6 | NA | TGTGCCAGCAGCTTTCGGAGACCGAATTTACCCAAACCACACCCTGAAGCTTTCTTT | CASSFRRPNLPKPHPEAFF
TRBD1 | TRBJ1-6 | TRBV7-3 | NA | TGTGCCAGCAGCTGGGACAGGGGGCATAATTCACCCCTCCACTTT | CASSWDRGHNSPLHF
NA | TRBJ2-7 | TRBV6-9 | NA | TGTGCCAGCAGGGGGCGCCCCCCTCTCCTGGACGAGCAGTACTTC | CASRGRPPLLDEQYF
NA | TRBJ2-2 | TRBV7-2 | NA | TGTGCCAGCAGCTTAGGCAGGAGTGGTGGAGGGAAGCTGTTTTTT | CASSLGRSGGGKLFF
NA | TRBJ2-5 | TRBV9 | NA | TGTGCCAGCAGCGTAGAAGATAGCCAAGAGACCCAGTACTTC | CASSVEDSQETQYF
NA | TRBJ1-1 | TRBV7-9 | NA | TGTTCCAGCAGCTTGCGGGATTTGGAAGCTTTCTTT | CSSSLRDLEAFF
TRBD2 | TRBJ2-1 | TRBV2 | NA | TGTGCCAGCAGAGCGACTAGCTGGAATGAGCAGTTCTTC | CASRATSWNEQFF
TRBD2 | TRBJ2-1 | TRBV4-2 | NA | TGTGCCAGCAGCCATGCTAGCGGGAGCAATGAGCAGTTCTTC | CASSHASGSNEQFF
TRBD1 | TRBJ1-5 | TRBV7-2 | NA | TGTGCCAGCAGCTTCCAGGGGGCGAGCAATCAGCCCCAGCATTTT | CASSFQGASNQPQHF
NA | TRBJ1-1 | TRBV7-9 | NA | TGTGCCAGCATTTTGCAGACAAGAGTGGACACTGAAGCTTTCTTT | CASILQTRVDTEAFF
NA | TRBJ1-4 | TRBV19 | NA | TGTGCCAGTAGTACGACTGCATGGAGTAATGAAAAACTGTTTTTT | CASSTTAWSNEKLFF
NA | TRBJ2-6 | TRBV27 | NA | TGTGCCAGCAGTTTATCGCCAGGCTCTGGGGCCAACGTCCTGACTTTC | CASSLSPGSGANVLTF
TRBD2 | TRBJ2-5 | TRBV2 | once | TGTGCCAGCAGGGGGACTAGCGGGGGCCAAGAGACCCAGTACTTC | CASRGTSGGQETQYF
NA | TRBJ2-1 | TRBV7-6 | NA | TGTGCCAGCAGCTTAGCGAGTAGCTTAGAGAGGAATGAGCAGTTCTTC | CASSLASSLERNEQFF
NA | TRBJ1-5 | TRBV5-1 | NA | TGCGCCAGCAGCCTCGACAGTGTTAGTCAGCCCCAGCATTTT | CASSLDSVSQPQHF
NA | TRBJ2-7 | TRBV28 | once | TGTGCCAGCAATTCCCCCCAGGGATCCTACGAGCAGTACTTC | CASNSPQGSYEQYF
NA | TRBJ2-7 | TRBV6-6 | NA | TGTGCCAGCAGCACCTACAGATCCTTCTACGAGCAGTACTTC | CASSTYRSFYEQYF
NA | TRBJ1-4 | TRBV9 | NA | TGTGCCAGCAGCGTAAACGGGGGGGAGGAAAAACTGTTTTTT | CASSVNGGEEKLFF
TRBD2 | TRBJ2-1 | TRBV9 | NA | TGTGCCAGCAGCGTAGCGAGTAGCGGGGGCCATAATGAGCAGTTCTTC | CASSVASSGGHNEQFF
TRBD1 | TRBJ1-6 | TRBV5-4 | NA | TGTGCCAGCAGCTTGGACAGGGGTCTTTCACCCCTCCACTTT | CASSLDRGLSPLHF
NA | TRBJ2-7 | TRBV9 | few | TGTGCCAGCAGCGCCATCGCTAGCTCGGGAGAGCAGTACTTC | CASSAIASSGEQYF
NA | TRBJ2-1 | TRBV11-2 | NA | TGTGCCAGCAGCTTACGCCGGCGGACCTCGGGGGAGCAGTTCTTC | CASSLRRRTSGEQFF
NA | TRBJ1-2 | TRBV28 | NA | TGTGCCAGCAGTTTAGTACAGAGATATGGCTACACCTTC | CASSLVQRYGYTF
NA | TRBJ2-7 | TRBV25-1 | NA | TGTGCCAGCCAGTCCAGGGGAACGGGAGAGCAGTACTTC | CASQSRGTGEQYF
TRBD2 | TRBJ2-3 | TRBV14 | once | TGTGCCAGCAGCCAGCGGGAGGGTGGCACAGATACGCAGTATTTT | CASSQREGGTDTQYF
NA | TRBJ2-7 | TRBV5-6 | NA | TGTGCCAGCAGCTTGAGACTGCAATCCTACGAGCAGTACTTC | CASSLRLQSYEQYF
NA | TRBJ1-3 | TRBV6-6 | few | TGTGCCAGCAGTTCCACAGCCTCTGGAAACACCATATATTTT | CASSSTASGNTIYF
TRBD2 | TRBJ2-3 | TRBV6-5 | NA | TGTGCCAGCAGACGGACTAGCGGGAGTGTAGATACGCAGTATTTT | CASRRTSGSVDTQYF